The present TCR beta chain was sequenced within a study of PD-1 blockade in classical Hodgkin lymphoma. The time point is: cycle 4 day 1 (C4D1), after five to seven weeks of nivolumab. No patient escaped relapse after autologous stem cell transplantation, and brentuximab vedotin exposure varied. From thawed PBMCs, CD4+ T cells were purified using magnetic negative selection. Study-level points and caveats: A significant rise in TCR diversity was seen by C4D1 for CD4+ cells but not for CD8+ cells.

TCRdb's table, derived via immunoSEQ multiplex PCR, lists solely in-frame clones and lacks some. Seen here are under 35,000 clones, about 85% observed once, and the top ten hold approximately 2.6%. As for this clone: What it recognizes is unknown.

The input for sequencing was CD4+ T cells from blood, taken before the fourth cycle of nivolumab. This receptor was identified in a human donor with classical Hodgkin lymphoma.

The CDR3 sequence: CASSIYSGYEQYF. DNA of the CDR3: TGTGCCAGTAGTATTTATTCCGGCTACGAGCAGTACTTC. The chain carries TRBV19 and TRBJ2-7; no reliable D call. Between the trimmed V and J ends, which lost 3 bases and 3 bases, there was a span of 9 bases. CDR3 size: 13 residues. CDR1 is LNHDA, CDR2 SQIVND, per germline (reference sequence).